What follows describes a single T cell receptor beta chain. Its cognate antigen is unknown. Clones were sequenced by immunoSEQ multiplex PCR, and TCRdb holds only the in-frame ones, with some missing. This table has roughly 100,000 clones, approximately 83% appearing once. This record comes from a study of OX40 agonist ivuxolimab in advanced cancers. Study as a whole: Partial responses were observed in three patients, of whom one had hepatocellular carcinoma and two had cutaneous melanoma.

Study findings and constraints: At 0.1 to 3.0 mg/kg and by week 6, clonal expansion occurred in CD4+ and CD8+ blood T cells.

The CDR3 totals 14 residues. V gave up 4 bases and J gave up 4 bases, with 11 bases separating them. Per the germline V gene, CDR1 is SGHTA and CDR2 is FQGTGA. The receptor comes from an adult with an advanced solid tumor such as melanoma, head and neck, liver or kidney cancer. The chain combines TRBV7-3 with TRBJ2-1; tentatively, D is TRBD1 (7 bases). Sample: CD4+ or CD8+ T cells sorted from blood, taken in a trial of the OX40 agonist ivuxolimab. The CDR3 nucleotides read TGTGCCAGCAGCTCGACAGGGACTTACAATGAGCAGTTCTTC. It yields the protein CASSSTGTYNEQFF.